The 22 T cell receptor beta chains below come from one sample, sequenced in a study of Ad26.COV2.S vaccination and SARS-CoV-2 variants. TCRdb's table, derived via immunoSEQ multiplex PCR, lists solely in-frame clones and lacks some. The repertoire includes about 350,000 clones, about 90% of them detected once, and around 4.2% sits in the top ten. The material sequenced was peripheral blood, taken after recovery from COVID-19. The receptors shown here come from a human donor who had recovered from COVID-19.

In the case of this clone: One junction end disagrees with the germline gene, perhaps due to a read error. This chain links TRBV7-9 with TRBJ1-1; no reliable D call. The germline gives CDR1 SEHNR, CDR2 FQNEAQ (reference sequence). This CDR3 is 13 amino acids long. The CDR3 protein is CASSPPPATEAFF. The CDR3, as DNA: TGTGCAAGCAGCCCCCCCCCGGCCACTGAAGCTTTCTTT.

This chain joins TRBV9 and TRBJ1-2; possible D gene TRBD1, 5 bases. The CDR3 loop spans 15 amino acids. Germline V gene sequence: CDR1 SGDLS, CDR2 YYNGEE. Between the trimmed V and J ends, which lost 0 bases and 2 bases, there was a span of 11 bases. Written as DNA, the CDR3 is TGTGCCAGCAGCGTAGAAGCCGGGACGAACTATGGCTACACCTTC. Encoded protein: CASSVEAGTNYGYTF.

V is TRBV14 and J is TRBJ2-7, with D unresolved. Germline V gives CDR1 SGHDN, CDR2 FVKESK. Trimming took 0 bases from V and 2 from J, leaving 8 bases between them. This CDR3 is built from 14 residues. This CDR3 is CASSQDSVTYEQYF. As DNA, the CDR3 is TGTGCCAGCAGCCAAGATTCAGTAACCTACGAGCAGTACTTC.

The J gene is TRBJ1-6, the V gene TRBV11-2; 9 nucleotides line up with TRBD1. After removal of 8 bases from V and 7 bases from J, the junction contained 6 bases not matched to a gene. Germline V gives CDR1 SGHAT, CDR2 FQNNGV. The CDR3 is 14 amino acids. DNA of the CDR3: TGTGCCAGCGGATGGGACAGGGTAAATTCACCCCTCCACTTT. Encoded protein: CASGWDRVNSPLHF.

This clone appeared once. The chain joins TRBV5-4 to TRBJ2-1; D possibly uses TRBD1 or TRBD2 (5 bases each). The CDR3 has 16 amino acids. With 3 bases removed from V and 0 bases from J, the gap between germline ends came to 13 bases. Germline loops: CDR1 SGHNT, CDR2 YYREEE (reference sequence). Here the CDR3 reads CASSWGPPSSYNEQFF. The CDR3 nucleotides read TGTGCCAGCAGCTGGGGACCTCCTAGCTCCTACAATGAGCAGTTCTTC. Drawing the rest from reference TRBV5-4 and TRBJ2-1, the complete variable domain is ETGVTQSPTHLIKTRGQQVTLRCSSQSGHNTVSWYQQALGQGPQFIFQYYREEENGRGNFPPRFSGLQFPNYSSELNVNALELDDSALYLCASSWGPPSSYNEQFFGPGTRLTVL.

This chain connects TRBV5-4 to TRBJ2-7; D is perhaps TRBD1 or TRBD2 (6 bases each). V lost 6 bases, J lost 5 bases, and 15 bases lay in between. Germline V gene data show CDR1 as SGHNT and CDR2 as YYREEE (reference sequence). The CDR3 consists of 13 residues. CDR3: CASNPVGGHEQYF. In nucleotides, the CDR3 is TGTGCCAGCAACCCGGTTGGGGGGCACGAGCAGTACTTC. The whole variable domain, filled in from reference TRBV5-4 and TRBJ2-7, reads ETGVTQSPTHLIKTRGQQVTLRCSSQSGHNTVSWYQQALGQGPQFIFQYYREEENGRGNFPPRFSGLQFPNYSSELNVNALELDDSALYLCASNPVGGHEQYFGPGTRLTVT.

J is TRBJ1-1 and V is TRBV25-1; D is undetermined. Germline CDR1 MGHDK, CDR2 SYGVNS. With 6 bases removed from V and 2 bases from J, the gap between germline ends came to 13 bases. The CDR3 length is 14 residues. The CDR3 coding sequence is TGTGCCAGCAGCCTGACGAATACAAACACTGAAGCTTTCTTT. Amino acid sequence: CASSLTNTNTEAFF.

This sequence joins TRBV6-1 and TRBJ2-2, with D unresolved. CDR1 and CDR2 from the germline V gene are MNHNS and SASEGT. The CDR3 loop spans 15 amino acids. The V gene lost 0 bases and the J gene lost 6 bases, with 11 bases spanning the gap. The CDR3 DNA reads TGTGCCAGCAGTGAAGCAGGGCTCATGGCCGGGGAGCTGTTTTTT. This encodes CASSEAGLMAGELFF.

The V call is TRBV2, the J call TRBJ1-1; perhaps TRBD1 as D (5 bases). Germline assignment: CDR1 SNHLY and CDR2 FYNNEI. The CDR3 is 12 amino acids. The V end lost 6 bases, the J end lost 5 bases, and 10 bases lay between the germline ends. CDR3 bases: TGTGCCAGCAGCGACAGTGGAACTGAAGCTTTCTTT. Translating it yields CASSDSGTEAFF.

CDR3 in amino acids: CASSLRRGAPTDTQYF. CDR3 DNA: TGTGCCAGCAGCCTGAGGCGGGGGGCCCCCACAGATACGCAGTATTTT. The genes are TRBV7-9 and TRBJ2-3, with 8 bases that match TRBD2. Germline CDR1 SEHNR, CDR2 FQNEAQ (reference sequence). The CDR3 sequence is 16 residues long. J lost 2 bases, V lost 5 bases, and 9 bases had no gene match.

The V and J genes are TRBV7-9 and TRBJ1-5, with D unclear. The CDR3 consists of 15 residues. The V and J ends lost 1 base and 1 base respectively, with 8 bases between them. Germline loops: CDR1 SEHNR, CDR2 FQNEAQ (reference sequence). CDR3 sequence: CASSLVGGSNQPQHF. The CDR3, as DNA: TGTGCCAGCAGCTTAGTTGGTGGGAGCAATCAGCCCCAGCATTTT.

The V call is TRBV21-1, the J call TRBJ2-6; the table's D gene call, TRBD1, was not cross checked with the DNA. TRBV21-1 is a recognized pseudogene. CDR3 length: 18 residues. The CDR3 sequence is CASRRGYGVLSGANVLTF. CDR3 DNA: TGTGCCAGCAGGAGGGGGTACGGCGTCCTCTCTGGGGCCAACGTCCTGACTTTC.

This sequence joins TRBV9 and TRBJ1-1; TRBD1 matches 7 bases. The ends lost 0 bases at V and 4 bases at J; junction bases unmatched: 3. The CDR3 spans 14 residues. Germline V gene data show CDR1 as SGDLS and CDR2 as YYNGEE. CDR3 DNA: TGTGCCAGCAGCGTAGGCGACAGGGTCACTGAAGCTTTCTTT. This gives the protein CASSVGDRVTEAFF. Supplemented by reference TRBV9 and TRBJ1-1, the full variable domain reads DSGVTQTPKHLITATGQRVTLRCSPRSGDLSVYWYQQSLDQGLQFLIQYYNGEERAKGNILERFSAQQFPDLHSELNLSSLELGDSALYFCASSVGDRVTEAFFGQGTRLTVV.

The chain is built from TRBV6-2 or TRBV6-3 and TRBJ1-5; perhaps TRBD1 as D (6 bases). From germline, CDR1 is MNHEY and CDR2 SVGEGT. Trimming cost V 0 bases and J 1 base, with 19 bases left between them. This CDR3 is built from 19 residues. In nucleotides, the CDR3 is TGTGCCAGCAGTTACTCGAACGGTGGCAGGGGATACAGCAATCAGCCCCAGCATTTT. Translated: CASSYSNGGRGYSNQPQHF.

The rearrangement joins TRBV7-2 to TRBJ1-2; D uncertain. Germline CDR1 is SGHTA and CDR2 is FQGNSA. CDR3 size: 13 residues. Trimming took 1 base from V and 5 from J, leaving 8 bases between them. The CDR3 loop reads CASSLGPQYGYTF. The DNA of the CDR3 is TGTGCCAGCAGCTTAGGCCCACAGTATGGCTACACCTTC.

The chain uses TRBV27 and TRBJ1-6, with TRBD1 matching over 8 bases. Per germline, CDR1 MNHEY and CDR2 SMNVEV (reference sequence). V lost 3 bases and J lost 9; bases outside the gene matches: 10. This CDR3 has 16 amino acids. The CDR3 region has the DNA TGTGCCAGCAGTTTCAGGGGGCCAGATCCTTTTTCACCCCTCCACTTT. It translates to CASSFRGPDPFSPLHF.

The chain joins TRBV6-1 to TRBJ2-1; D possibly corresponds to TRBD1 (6 bases). Between the trimmed V and J ends, which lost 4 bases and 3 bases, there was a span of 16 bases. The CDR3 is made up of 16 amino acids. Per germline, CDR1 MNHNS and CDR2 SASEGT. DNA for the CDR3: TGTGCCAGCAGTGCCCAACACAGGGCGAGCTACAATGAGCAGTTCTTC. Its translation: CASSAQHRASYNEQFF.

Comment on this clone: Mismatch with germline at one junction end may stem from a read error. The chain couples TRBV7-7 to TRBJ2-5; TRBD1 agrees at 8 bases. Germline V CDR1 and CDR2: SSHAT, FNYEAQ (reference sequence). The CDR3 has 16 amino acids. For the CDR3, the DNA is TGTGCTAGCAGCCCCGGGCGGGACAGGACCCAAGAGACCCAGTACTTC. Protein: CASSPGRDRTQETQYF.

The chain has TRBV3-1 (or the pseudogene TRBV3-2) and TRBJ2-3; 12 nucleotides align to TRBD2. Germline CDR1 reads LGHDT; CDR2 reads YNNKEL (reference sequence). The CDR3 length is 17 residues. The ends lost 3 bases at V and 2 bases at J; junction bases unmatched: 6. The DNA for the CDR3 is TGTGCCAGCAGCCAGGAAGCTAGCGGGGGGGCCACAGATACGCAGTATTTT. It is translated as CASSQEASGGATDTQYF.

There are many counts of this clone. The chain recombines TRBV6-5 with TRBJ1-2; 9 nucleotides agree with TRBD1. J was trimmed by 4 bases and V by 6 bases; bases with no gene match: 9. CDR3 size: 15 residues. Germline CDR1 and CDR2: MNHEY and SVGAGI. Written as DNA, the CDR3 is TGTGCCAGCAGGCAGCCGGGACAGGGACTCTATGGCTACACCTTC. Its translation: CASRQPGQGLYGYTF.

The chain has TRBV9 and TRBJ2-1; maybe TRBD2 (5 bases). Trimming pared 4 bases from V and 0 bases from J, leaving 14 bases between. The CDR3 is made up of 16 amino acids. Looked up from germline, CDR1 is SGDLS and CDR2 is YYNGEE. The CDR3 loop is CASSTSGLSSYNEQFF. The CDR3 DNA is TGTGCCAGCAGCACCTCTGGACTCAGCTCCTACAATGAGCAGTTCTTC. The variable domain in full, completed from reference TRBV9 and TRBJ2-1, reads DSGVTQTPKHLITATGQRVTLRCSPRSGDLSVYWYQQSLDQGLQFLIQYYNGEERAKGNILERFSAQQFPDLHSELNLSSLELGDSALYFCASSTSGLSSYNEQFFGPGTRLTVL.

The chain joins TRBV10-1 to TRBJ1-2; D is unclear. CDR1 is WNHNN and CDR2 is SYGVQD in the germline V gene (reference sequence). The CDR3 is made up of 12 amino acids. V lost 4 bases and J 4 bases, leaving 7 bases between the germline ends. The CDR3 nucleotides read TGCGCCAGCAGTGCAGGCAGCTATGGCTACACCTTC. It specifies CASSAGSYGYTF.